These T cell receptor beta chains were read from a single sample in a study of shared clonotypes between healthy human individuals. The assay was immunoSEQ multiplex PCR, and TCRdb's table has in-frame clones only and misses some. The sample lists 2 million to 3 million clones; roughly 93% were seen once. Sequenced sample: naive CD4+ T cells from PBMCs. The receptors were gathered from a young man in good health. Some clones in this sample may be carry-over from other donors' samples. Both conserved end residues are part of each CDR3. D genes are given only for firm matches. Some rows have no size entry. The others give once, few or many, or a class for an expanded clone.

CDR3 DNA	CDR3 protein	clone size	V gene	J gene	D gene
TGTGCCAGCAGCCTTCCTCCGGTAGCTAACTATGGCTACACCTTC	CASSLPPVANYGYTF	.	TRBV7-2	TRBJ1-2	.
TGTGCCAGCAGCCCCGGAAGGCGGGAGTATGACAATGAGCAGTTCTTC	CASSPGRREYDNEQFF	.	TRBV5-4	TRBJ2-1	TRBD2
TGTGCCAGCAGTTTACTCAGGAACAATCAGCCCCAGCATTTT	CASSLLRNNQPQHF	.	TRBV27	TRBJ1-5	.
TGTGCCAGCAGCTTACGTGGGACAGGGTTCGCTGGAAACACCATATATTTT	CASSLRGTGFAGNTIYF	.	TRBV7-8	TRBJ1-3	TRBD1
TGTGCCAGCAGTTTACTTCCGGATCAAGAGACCCAGTACTTC	CASSLLPDQETQYF	.	TRBV28	TRBJ2-5	.
TGCAGTGGAGGGGGCTACACCTTC	CSGGGYTF	once	TRBV20-1	TRBJ1-2	.
TGTGCCACCAGCAAGCGACGTTCTAGCACAGATACGCAGTATTTT	CATSKRRSSTDTQYF	.	TRBV15	TRBJ2-3	.
TGCGCCAGCAGCTTAGGAGGGGGCGCAGCCAAAAACATTCAGTACTTC	CASSLGGGAAKNIQYF	.	TRBV5-1	TRBJ2-4	.
TGCGCCAGCAGCTGGGGCTTGACTAGCGGGTTCAGGTCGGGAGAGACCCAGTACTTC	CASSWGLTSGFRSGETQYF	.	TRBV5-1	TRBJ2-5	TRBD2
TGTGCCAGTAGTAAGCGGCAAGCCATGGCCGGGGAGCTGTTTTTT	CASSKRQAMAGELFF	once	TRBV19	TRBJ2-2	.
TGTGCCAGCAGCTTGGGGGCAAGGCGCCCGGGCACAGATACGCAGTATTTT	CASSLGARRPGTDTQYF	.	TRBV5-6	TRBJ2-3	.
TGTGCCAGCAGGGGACTAGCGGCAATTTACGAGCAGTACTTC	CASRGLAAIYEQYF	.	TRBV6-1	TRBJ2-7	TRBD2
TGTGCCAGCACCGACCTCTTCGGGGCCCACCCCAACACCATATATTTT	CASTDLFGAHPNTIYF	.	TRBV11-2	TRBJ1-3	.
TGTGCCAGCAGCGGGACGGACAATCAGCCCCAGCATTTT	CASSGTDNQPQHF	.	TRBV6-6	TRBJ1-5	.
TGCGCCAGCAGCCAAGAGTCCGACTGGGACAGGGTCTATGGCTACACCTTC	CASSQESDWDRVYGYTF	.	TRBV4-1	TRBJ1-2	TRBD1
TGTGCCAGCAGCGTAGGGCCGGAAAGCTACAATGAGCAGTTCTTC	CASSVGPESYNEQFF	.	TRBV9	TRBJ2-1	.
TGTGCCAGTAGCCCCTACTCGCGGGGCACCTACGAGCAGTACTTC	CASSPYSRGTYEQYF	.	TRBV19	TRBJ2-7	.
TGCAGCGTAAGACAGGGCAAGGAGCAGTTCTTC	CSVRQGKEQFF	.	TRBV29-1	TRBJ2-1	TRBD1
TGTGCCAGTAGTTTGGGACGCAATCAGCCCCAGCATTTT	CASSLGRNQPQHF	.	TRBV19	TRBJ1-5	.
TGTGCCAGCGCTGTCTTAGCGGGCCGCGATATGGCCCAGTTCTTC	CASAVLAGRDMAQFF	.	TRBV28	TRBJ2-1	TRBD2
TGTGCCAGCAGCTTGGGGAGCGAGCAGTTCTTC	CASSLGSEQFF	.	TRBV7-3	TRBJ2-1	.
TGTGCCACCTCGACTAGGACTAGCAGCTACGAGCAGTACTTC	CATSTRTSSYEQYF	.	TRBV18	TRBJ2-7	TRBD2
TGTGCCTGGAGTGTTGACGGGTCTCGGAATGAGCAGTTCTTC	CAWSVDGSRNEQFF	.	TRBV30	TRBJ2-1	.
TGCGCCAGCAGCCAGCCAAGGGCTAGCGGGTTCTACAATGAGCAGTTCTTC	CASSQPRASGFYNEQFF	.	TRBV4-1	TRBJ2-1	TRBD2
TGCGCCAGCAGTCCGGGGAGCTCGAACACTGAAGCTTTCTTT	CASSPGSSNTEAFF	.	TRBV5-1	TRBJ1-1	.
TGCGCCAGCAGCTTGGCCGTTAGCGGGAGAGGCGAGCAGTTCTTC	CASSLAVSGRGEQFF	.	TRBV5-1	TRBJ2-1	TRBD2
TGTGCCAGCTCACCACAGGGGACAGGGACCTACGAGCAGTACTTC	CASSPQGTGTYEQYF	.	TRBV18	TRBJ2-7	TRBD1
TGTGCCACCAGCGGGTCTCCGCAGGGTCACCAGTACTTC	CATSGSPQGHQYF	.	TRBV15	TRBJ2-7	.
TGTGCCAGCAGCGTAGGTCCCGGATCCTACGAGCAGTACTTC	CASSVGPGSYEQYF	.	TRBV9	TRBJ2-7	.
TGTGCCAGCAGTGGATCTACTCAGGGGAATCAGCCCCAGCATTTT	CASSGSTQGNQPQHF	.	TRBV6-1	TRBJ1-5	.
TGTGCCAGCTGCCTCGATCTCCCGGGGTGGCTGTTTTTT	CASCLDLPGWLFF	.	TRBV6-1	TRBJ2-2	.
TGTGCCAGCTGGGGTAGAGCGGGGGCCAACGTCCTGACTTTC	CASWGRAGANVLTF	.	TRBV6-5	TRBJ2-6	.
TGTGCCAGCAGTGGACCAGCCGGACGGACCTTC	CASSGPAGRTF	.	TRBV25-1	TRBJ1-2	.
TGTGCCAGCAGCTCGGGATCCCCGTTGAACATTCAGTACTTC	CASSSGSPLNIQYF	.	TRBV7-9	TRBJ2-4	.
TGTGCCAGCAGCCGGACTACAGGCTTTGGGGAGACCCAGTACTTC	CASSRTTGFGETQYF	.	TRBV5-6	TRBJ2-5	.
TGTGCCAGCTCCCCAAACCAGGTAGTGGCTGAAGCTTTCTTT	CASSPNQVVAEAFF	.	TRBV18	TRBJ1-1	.
TGTGCCAGCAGCCCGACAGGGGTCGGCAATCAGCCCCAGCACTTT	CASSPTGVGNQPQHF	.	TRBV9	TRBJ1-5	TRBD1
TGTGCCACCAAACGACAGGACAGCTCCTACGAGCAGTACTTC	CATKRQDSSYEQYF	once	TRBV6-5	TRBJ2-7	.
TGTGCCAGCAGCTTAGTGGCCCCCCTTTTACCAGGGACCCAGTACTTC	CASSLVAPLLPGTQYF	.	TRBV7-8	TRBJ2-5	.
TGTGCCGCCGGGGGGTTGACTAATGAAAAACTGTTTTTT	CAAGGLTNEKLFF	.	TRBV6-1	TRBJ1-4	.
TGTGCCAGCAGCCCGGGGCGGGCCGGGGAGCTGTTTTTT	CASSPGRAGELFF	.	TRBV5-6	TRBJ2-2	.
TGTGCCAGCAGCCGTACTCTAGCGGGAGGGGGGACCGGGGAGCTGTTTTTT	CASSRTLAGGGTGELFF	.	TRBV7-2	TRBJ2-2	TRBD2
TGTGCCAGCAGTCCGGCCCCGGGCCATCAGCCCCAGCATTTT	CASSPAPGHQPQHF	.	TRBV27	TRBJ1-5	.
TGCGCCAGCAGCCAAGGGGTTCGGCTAGCGGGCTCCTACGAGCAGTACTTC	CASSQGVRLAGSYEQYF	once	TRBV4-1	TRBJ2-7	TRBD2
TGTGCCTGGAGTGTACGAGGACTAGCGACGAATGAGCAGTTCTTC	CAWSVRGLATNEQFF	.	TRBV30	TRBJ2-1	TRBD2
TGTGCCTGGAGCCCAGGAGGAACCGAGACCCAGTACTTC	CAWSPGGTETQYF	.	TRBV30	TRBJ2-5	.
TGCGCCAGCAGCCAGGGCCTAGCGGGAGGCAAGGATGGGGCCAACGTCCTGACTTTC	CASSQGLAGGKDGANVLTF	.	TRBV4-3	TRBJ2-6	TRBD2
TGTGCCAGCAGCAGACCCCCAAGACTGACAGGCAACACTGAAGCTTTCTTT	CASSRPPRLTGNTEAFF	.	TRBV7-2	TRBJ1-1	.
TGTGCCAGCGCCCCAACAGGGGACCAGCCCCAGCATTTT	CASAPTGDQPQHF	.	TRBV18	TRBJ1-5	TRBD1
TGCAGCGTTGAATCTCAGGATCGCGTGCGACTGTTTTTT	CSVESQDRVRLFF	.	TRBV29-1	TRBJ1-4	.